This T cell receptor beta chain came from a study of OX40 agonist ivuxolimab in advanced cancers. Study-level information: Every 2 weeks, patients received ivuxolimab intravenously, dosed at 0.01 to 10 mg/kg.

Study results and limitations: The study observed clonal expansion of CD4+ and CD8+ blood T cells by week 6 at 0.1 to 3.0 mg/kg.

TCRdb keeps only in-frame clones here, not all; method: immunoSEQ multiplex PCR. Among tens of thousands of clones listed, 88% were seen once. Notes on this clone: As yet, its antigen is unknown.

The sequence was obtained from an adult with an advanced solid tumor such as melanoma, head and neck, liver or kidney cancer. Sequencing was performed on CD4+ or CD8+ T cells sorted from blood, taken in a trial of the OX40 agonist ivuxolimab.

The CDR3 region has the DNA TGTGCCAGCAGCCCCATCGACCCCAACACCATATATTTT. This codes for CASSPIDPNTIYF. The V and J genes are TRBV11-2 and TRBJ1-3; D unresolved. Germline values: CDR1 SGHAT, CDR2 FQNNGV. The CDR3 has 13 residues. V was trimmed by 5 bases and J by 7 bases, leaving 12 bases between them.